The 30 T cell receptor beta chains below come from one sample, sequenced in a study of T cell responses to AZD1222 COVID-19 vaccine. Libraries were prepared by immunoSEQ multiplex PCR; TCRdb keeps only in-frame clonotypes and omits some of them. In the table there are about 180,000 clones, around nine tenths of which are singletons. The sample consisted of peripheral blood, taken on day 0 of AZD1222 vaccination. These receptors were obtained from an adult in good health.

V and J are TRBV6-6 and TRBJ1-1; D is unclear. The germline gives CDR1 MNHNY, CDR2 SVGAGI (reference sequence). CDR3 length equals 13 residues. Between the trimmed V and J ends, which lost 5 bases and 5 bases, there was a span of 12 bases. The CDR3 DNA follows: TGTGCCAGCAGTCTGTCGGTGGAGACTGAAGCTTTCTTT. The encoded protein is CASSLSVETEAFF.

The chain couples TRBV30 to TRBJ1-6; D uncertain. Germline CDR1 and CDR2: GTSNPN and SVGIG (reference sequence). V shed 0 bases and J shed 6 bases, with 9 bases lying between them. This CDR3 contains 14 residues. The CDR3 loop is CAWSVQLTNSPLHF. The DNA of the CDR3 is TGTGCCTGGAGTGTACAACTCACTAATTCACCCCTCCACTTT. Full variable domain (outside the CDR3, taken from reference TRBV30 and TRBJ1-6): SQTIHQWPATLVQPVGSPLSLECTVEGTSNPNLYWYRQAAGRGLQLLFYSVGIGQISSEVPQNLSASRPQDRQFILSSKKLLLSDSGFYLCAWSVQLTNSPLHFGNGTRLTVT.

This chain links TRBV6-5 with TRBJ2-7, with TRBD1 identical over 8 bases. J was trimmed by 3 bases and V by 2 bases; bases with no gene match: 6. The CDR3 has 15 amino acids. Germline V lookup: CDR1 MNHEY, CDR2 SVGAGI. CDR3 DNA: TGTGCCAGCAGTTACACCACCGGGACAGGCTACGAGCAGTACTTC. Translated: CASSYTTGTGYEQYF.

The chain couples TRBV5-1 to TRBJ1-6, with TRBD1 identical over 10 bases. Germline V gene lookup returns CDR1 SGHRS and CDR2 YFSETQ. The CDR3 has 16 residues. After removal of 2 bases from V and 8 bases from J, the junction contained 7 bases not matched to a gene. CDR3: CASSLLTGGDYSPLHF. Written as DNA, the CDR3 is TGCGCCAGCAGCTTATTGACAGGGGGCGATTATTCACCCCTCCACTTT.

V usage is TRBV7-9 and J usage is TRBJ1-4; no firm D call. The V end lost 2 bases, the J end lost 13 bases, and 11 bases lay between the germline ends. Germline V lookup: CDR1 SEHNR, CDR2 FQNEAQ (reference sequence). The CDR3 has 12 amino acids. This CDR3 reads CASSLIRGGLFF. The DNA of the CDR3 is TGTGCCAGCAGCTTAATTCGGGGAGGACTGTTTTTT.

Here the CDR3 reads CASSRTGATNEKLFF. DNA of the CDR3: TGTGCCAGCAGTCGCACAGGGGCCACTAATGAAAAACTGTTTTTT. This rearrangement joins TRBV7-9 to TRBJ1-4; 7 nucleotides match TRBD1. The trim removed 6 bases at V and 2 bases at J, leaving 6 bases unmatched. Per germline, CDR1 SEHNR and CDR2 FQNEAQ (reference sequence). There are 15 residues in the CDR3.

This chain uses TRBV12-3 or TRBV12-4 with TRBJ1-1; D is uncertain. This CDR3 has 12 residues. V was pared by 3 bases and J by 8 bases, with 10 bases between. The CDR3 DNA follows: TGTGCCAGCAGTTTCCGGGCGGCCGAAGCTTTCTTT. This codes for CASSFRAAEAFF.

Only a few counts were recorded for this clone. The chain links TRBV30 to TRBJ1-6, with D uncertain. From germline, CDR1 is GTSNPN and CDR2 SVGIG (reference sequence). The CDR3 extends over 14 amino acids. The V and J ends lost 1 base and 5 bases respectively, with 9 bases between them. The CDR3 reads CAWSGRLNNSPLHF. The CDR3 region has the DNA TGTGCCTGGAGTGGCAGACTTAATAATTCACCCCTCCACTTT.

The chain couples TRBV3-1 (or the pseudogene TRBV3-2) to TRBJ1-3; D is perhaps TRBD1 (6 bases). Germline CDR1 and CDR2: LGHDT and YNNKEL (reference sequence). The CDR3 consists of 17 residues. V dropped 4 bases and J dropped 0 bases, with 16 bases sitting between them. Here the CDR3 DNA reads TGTGCCAGCAGCCCCAAAGGGGGGAAGGTCTCTGGAAACACCATATATTTT. Its protein is CASSPKGGKVSGNTIYF.

About this clone: One end of the junction fails to match germline, which may point to a read error. J is TRBJ1-1 and V is TRBV28; 7 bases fit TRBD1. The CDR3 is made up of 14 amino acids. Germline CDR1 MDHEN, CDR2 SYDVKM. DNA for the CDR3: TGTGCCAGCAGTGAGCAGGGGGTGAAGACTGAAGCTTTCTTT. As protein: CASSEQGVKTEAFF.

V gene TRBV7-9 combines with J gene TRBJ1-1; D gene unclear. Germline V lookup: CDR1 SEHNR, CDR2 FQNEAQ (reference sequence). The CDR3 loop spans 13 amino acids. The V end lost 3 bases, the J end lost 9 bases, and 14 bases lay between the germline ends. In DNA form, the CDR3 reads TGTGCCAGCAGCTTCATTCCGAGCCCCCAAGCTTTCTTT. It yields the protein CASSFIPSPQAFF.

This chain joins TRBV3-1 (or the pseudogene TRBV3-2) and TRBJ2-5; 9 nucleotides match TRBD1. Germline V gives CDR1 LGHDT, CDR2 YNNKEL (reference sequence). J gave up 2 bases and V 4 bases, and 5 bases lay outside the gene matches. There are 15 residues in the CDR3. The CDR3 loop reads CASSPRDRAQETQYF. CDR3 nucleotide sequence: TGTGCCAGCAGCCCACGGGACAGGGCGCAAGAGACCCAGTACTTC.

The chain recombines TRBV10-2 with TRBJ2-7; a weak D match, TRBD2 (6 bases). The CDR3 contains 13 residues. Germline V gene data show CDR1 as WSHSY and CDR2 as SAAADI. This CDR3 reads CASQEGRGYEQYF. CDR3 DNA: TGCGCTTCGCAGGAGGGGCGCGGGTACGAGCAGTACTTC.

The rearrangement joins TRBV3-1 (or the pseudogene TRBV3-2) to TRBJ1-6; TRBD1 matches at 9 bases. The junction had 7 bases not matched to a gene; V was cut back by 5 bases and J by 11 bases. CDR3 length: 14 amino acids. The V gene's germline CDR1 is LGHDT and CDR2 YNNKEL (reference sequence). CDR3 amino acids: CASSTQTGGTPLHF. For the CDR3, the DNA is TGTGCCAGCAGCACCCAGACAGGGGGGACACCCCTCCACTTT.

This clone was seen a handful of times. Here the CDR3 DNA reads TGTGCCAGCAGCTTGGGGGGAAGGCAGGCGAACACTGAAGCTTTCTTT. It yields the protein CASSLGGRQANTEAFF. This chain connects TRBV5-4 to TRBJ1-1; D gene unclear. The CDR3 has 16 amino acids. Germline assignment: CDR1 SGHNT and CDR2 YYREEE (reference sequence). Trimming cost V 0 bases and J 1 base, with 13 bases left between them.

The rearrangement joins TRBV2 to TRBJ2-7; either TRBD1 or TRBD2 may fit D (6 bases each). The CDR3 loop spans 13 amino acids. The germline CDR1 and CDR2 sequences are SNHLY and FYNNEI. Trimming pared 8 bases from V and 4 bases from J, leaving 15 bases between. CDR3 coding DNA: TGTGCCAGCTCTGTCGGGGGCGCTTACGAGCAGTACTTC. Translating it yields CASSVGGAYEQYF.

A word on this clone: Germline is not matched at one junction end, which may reflect a read error. This chain connects TRBV7-9 to TRBJ2-7; D is undetermined. The CDR3 length is 11 residues. Germline CDR1 is SEHNR and CDR2 is FQNEAQ (reference sequence). This CDR3 reads CASSPSSEQYF. The CDR3 bases are TGTGCCAGCAGCCCATCCTCCGAGCAGTACTTC.

The chain carries TRBV7-8 and TRBJ2-1; the match to TRBD2 covers 11 bases. This CDR3 has 16 amino acids. With V trimmed by 5 bases and J by 1 base, 4 bases remained unmatched. Germline loops: CDR1 SGHVS, CDR2 FQNEAQ. The DNA of the CDR3 is TGTGCCAGCAGCCGTCTAGCGGGGGGATCCTACAATGAGCAGTTCTTC. It translates to CASSRLAGGSYNEQFF.

The chain joins TRBV28 to TRBJ1-1, with D uncertain. Germline loops: CDR1 MDHEN, CDR2 SYDVKM. V gave up 11 bases and J gave up 3 bases, with 13 bases separating them. The CDR3 totals 12 residues. CDR3 sequence: CAGADGYTEAFF. CDR3 DNA sequence: TGTGCCGGAGCAGACGGTTACACTGAAGCTTTCTTT.

For the CDR3, the DNA is TGTGCCAGCAGCTTCCCTAATTCACCCCTCCACTTT. Translated: CASSFPNSPLHF. The J gene is TRBJ1-6, the V gene TRBV7-9; D gene ambiguous. Germline CDR1 is SEHNR and CDR2 is FQNEAQ (reference sequence). CDR3 length equals 12 residues. Deletions cut 3 bases from V and 6 bases from J, with 3 bases between.

This chain uses TRBV30 with TRBJ1-5; 7 bases fit TRBD1. V gave up 0 bases and J gave up 0 bases; unmatched junction bases: 5. CDR3 length: 16 residues. CDR1 is GTSNPN, CDR2 SVGIG, per germline (reference sequence). The CDR3 DNA reads as TGTGCCTGGAGTGTAGGGACAGCTTATAGCAATCAGCCCCAGCATTTT. This encodes CAWSVGTAYSNQPQHF.

The chain is built from TRBV28 and TRBJ2-5; TRBD2 matches at 7 bases. CDR3 length: 16 residues. Germline V gives CDR1 MDHEN, CDR2 SYDVKM. The ends lost 5 bases at V and 1 base at J; junction bases unmatched: 10. The CDR3 DNA reads as TGTGCCAGCAGTCAGGGTCTAGCGGCTCTCCAAGAGACCCAGTACTTC. The encoded protein is CASSQGLAALQETQYF. Variable domain in full (rest from reference TRBV28 and TRBJ2-5): DVKVTQSSRYLVKRTGEKVFLECVQDMDHENMFWYRQDPGLGLRLIYFSYDVKMKEKGDIPEGYSVSREKKERFSLILESASTNQTSMYLCASSQGLAALQETQYFGPGTRLLVL.

This clone turned up a few times. This rearrangement joins TRBV19 to TRBJ2-7, with D unclear. There are 15 residues in the CDR3. Germline values: CDR1 LNHDA, CDR2 SQIVND (reference sequence). The V and J ends lost 1 base and 0 bases respectively, with 10 bases between them. The CDR3 DNA follows: TGTGCCAGTAGTATAGTTTTTCCGCCCTCCTACGAGCAGTACTTC. Encoded protein: CASSIVFPPSYEQYF.

The chain employs TRBV6-5 and TRBJ1-1; D ambiguous. V shed 4 bases and J shed 2 bases, with 8 bases lying between them. The germline V gene has CDR1 MNHEY and CDR2 SVGAGI. The CDR3 is made up of 13 amino acids. CDR3 bases: TGTGCCAGCAGTTGGGAGGGTAACACTGAAGCTTTCTTT. This translates into CASSWEGNTEAFF.

The chain is built from TRBV27 and TRBJ1-1, with 7 bases matching TRBD1. This CDR3 spans 14 amino acids. Germline CDR1 and CDR2: MNHEY and SMNVEV (reference sequence). V shed 5 bases, J shed 4 bases, and the junction held 7 bases outside the gene matches. The CDR3 is CASSPSAGGTEAFF. The CDR3 bases are TGTGCCAGCAGTCCATCGGCAGGGGGCACTGAAGCTTTCTTT.

The CDR3 sequence: CASSFRSNYGYTF. In nucleotides, the CDR3 is TGTGCCAGCAGTTTCAGATCTAACTATGGCTACACCTTC. The chain joins TRBV27 to TRBJ1-2; D not resolved. In germline, CDR1 is MNHEY, CDR2 SMNVEV (reference sequence). The CDR3 consists of 13 residues. Trimming took 3 bases from V and 0 from J, leaving 5 bases between them.

The gene calls are TRBV7-2 and TRBJ1-1, with unresolved D. From germline, CDR1 is SGHTA and CDR2 FQGNSA. This CDR3 contains 13 residues. V was trimmed by 2 bases and J by 1 base, leaving 5 bases between them. Here the CDR3 reads CASSLIKNTEAFF. In DNA form, the CDR3 reads TGTGCCAGCAGCTTAATAAAGAACACTGAAGCTTTCTTT.

The chain combines TRBV28 with TRBJ1-1, with unresolved D. CDR1 is MDHEN, CDR2 SYDVKM, per germline. This CDR3 has 14 amino acids. Trimming removed 1 base at V and 4 bases at J, with 10 bases between. The CDR3 here is CASSLLGQFTEAFF. CDR3 sequence (DNA): TGTGCCAGCAGTTTATTGGGCCAGTTCACTGAAGCTTTCTTT.

This clone was observed a few times. This chain links TRBV6-5 with TRBJ2-7; tentatively, D is TRBD2 (6 bases). Trimming took 6 bases from V and 0 from J, leaving 15 bases between them. The CDR3 spans 15 residues. Germline V gene data show CDR1 as MNHEY and CDR2 as SVGAGI. The CDR3 loop reads CASSGGATSSYEQYF. DNA of the CDR3: TGTGCCAGCAGCGGCGGGGCCACAAGCTCCTACGAGCAGTACTTC.

At least ten counts were recorded for this clone. This sequence joins TRBV5-5 and TRBJ2-3, with unresolved D. The germline gives CDR1 SGHKS, CDR2 YYEKEE (reference sequence). Trimming took off 3 bases at V and 1 base at J, with 12 bases between the two ends. The CDR3 runs 15 residues. CDR3 DNA sequence: TGTGCCAGCAGCTGGACCGCCGCCCGCACAGATACGCAGTATTTT. It specifies CASSWTAARTDTQYF.